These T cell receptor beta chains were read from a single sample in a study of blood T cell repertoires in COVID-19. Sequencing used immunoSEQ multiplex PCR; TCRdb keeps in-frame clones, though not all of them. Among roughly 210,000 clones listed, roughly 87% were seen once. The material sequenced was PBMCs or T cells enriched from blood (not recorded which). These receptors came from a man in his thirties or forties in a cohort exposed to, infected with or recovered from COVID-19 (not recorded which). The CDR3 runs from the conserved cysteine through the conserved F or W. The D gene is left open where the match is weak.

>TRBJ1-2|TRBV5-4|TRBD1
CASRPGTDYGYTF
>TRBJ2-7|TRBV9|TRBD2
CASSVGLAGLEQYF
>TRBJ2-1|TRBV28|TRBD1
CASRDWDRDNEQFF
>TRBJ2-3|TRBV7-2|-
CASSLDGGTFTPYTDTQYF
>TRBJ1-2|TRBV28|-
CASSGNYGYTF
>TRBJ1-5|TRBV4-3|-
CASSQNLNQPQHF
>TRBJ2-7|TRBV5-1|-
CASSLGGGGLGYEQYF
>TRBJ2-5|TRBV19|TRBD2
CASSEELAEETQYF
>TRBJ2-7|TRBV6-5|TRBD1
CASSLDRGYEQYF
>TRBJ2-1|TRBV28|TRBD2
CASSFLLAGGNEQFF
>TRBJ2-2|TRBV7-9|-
CASSLVGGRRNTGELFF
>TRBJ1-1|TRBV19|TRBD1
CASSMGDRGSEAFF
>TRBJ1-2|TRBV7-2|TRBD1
CASSQQGMANYGYTF
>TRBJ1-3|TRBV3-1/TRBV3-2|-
CASSQERGYGGNTIYF
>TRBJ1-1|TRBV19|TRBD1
CASGDRGFTEAFF
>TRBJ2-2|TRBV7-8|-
CASSPGGQNTGELFF
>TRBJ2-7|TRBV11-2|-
CASSSWTVSYEQYF
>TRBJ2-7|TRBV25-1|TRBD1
CASSGAGTVVYEQYF
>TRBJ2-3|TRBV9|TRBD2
CASSAGLAGTDTQYF
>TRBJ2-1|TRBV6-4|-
CASSDSGYNEQFF
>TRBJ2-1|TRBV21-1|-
CASSKRQAEQFF
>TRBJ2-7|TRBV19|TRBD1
CASSPDRGLSYEQYF
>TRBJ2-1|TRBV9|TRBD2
CASSVGRLAGRHNEQFF
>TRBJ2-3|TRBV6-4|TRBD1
CASSKQGAEDTQYF
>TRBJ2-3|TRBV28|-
CASSLAQIDTQYF
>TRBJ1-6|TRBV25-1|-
CASSHPFGGHSPLHF
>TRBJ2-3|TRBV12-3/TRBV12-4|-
CASARGMGTQYF
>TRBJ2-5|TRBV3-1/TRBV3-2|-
CASSRSRSQETQYF
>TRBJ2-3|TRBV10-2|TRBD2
CASSESMAGVRTTDTQYF
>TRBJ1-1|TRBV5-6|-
CASSLPGQNTEAFF
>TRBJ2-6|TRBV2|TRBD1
CASSEWTGGSGANVLTF
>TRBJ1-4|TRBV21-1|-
CASSRDPGNEKLFF
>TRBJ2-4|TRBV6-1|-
CASSEDSRFRNIQYF
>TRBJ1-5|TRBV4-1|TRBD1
CASSQGQGNQPQHF
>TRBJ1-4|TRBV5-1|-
CASSTRGGREEKLFF
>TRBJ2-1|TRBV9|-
CASSPRGRELYNEQFF
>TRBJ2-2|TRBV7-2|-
CASSLSTGVMISGELFF
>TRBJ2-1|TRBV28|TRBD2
CASRSTYLAGLVNEQFF
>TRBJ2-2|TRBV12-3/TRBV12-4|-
CASFAGPGELFF
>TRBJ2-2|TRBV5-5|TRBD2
CASSPLAGGRGTGELFF
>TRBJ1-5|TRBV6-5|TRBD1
CASSYSRDRGEPQHF
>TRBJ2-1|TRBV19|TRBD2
CASSMGRGVLFYEQFF
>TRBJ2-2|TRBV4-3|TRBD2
CASSLVTSGTNTGELFF
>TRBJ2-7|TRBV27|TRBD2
CASNLRASGRDEQYF
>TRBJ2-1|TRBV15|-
CATSRDLISGSYNEQFF